These 14 T cell receptor beta chains were sequenced from one sample in a study of blood T cells in healthy people across ages. Together with a sample-barcoded 5' primer, a J-beta primer mix was included in a second PCR lasting roughly 6 to 12 cycles. Each CDR3 protein is one row after TCRdb ran MiXCR on the 5' RACE reads. The sample records some 1.1 million distinct CDR3 sequences, roughly two fifths being singletons. The sample comprised blood. Receptors originate from a man aged 18 to 35 in good health.

V and J are TRBV20-1 and TRBJ2-1, with D possibly TRBD1 on 6 matching bases. From germline, CDR1 is DFQATT and CDR2 SNEGSKA (reference sequence). This CDR3 has 14 amino acids. CDR3 nucleotides: TGCAGCATTAACCGGGACACCACCTACAATGAGCAGTTCTTC. It codes for CSINRDTTYNEQFF.

The chain links TRBV20-1 to TRBJ1-1; D is undetermined. Trimming removed 0 bases at V and 10 bases at J, with 18 bases between. The CDR3 runs 14 residues. Germline V gives CDR1 DFQATT, CDR2 SNEGSKA (reference sequence). DNA for the CDR3: TGCAGTGCTAGAGATTCCCGGCAGGTGGAAGGAGCTTTCTTT. Translation: CSARDSRQVEGAFF.

This clonotype showed up just a few times. The V gene is TRBV6-6, the J gene TRBJ2-3, with D perhaps TRBD1 or TRBD2 (5 bases each). Per germline, CDR1 MNHNY and CDR2 SVGAGI (reference sequence). V lost 7 bases, J lost 6 bases, and 17 bases lay in between. This CDR3 region has 14 residues. The CDR3 sequence: CASTPLGTSDTQYF. CDR3 nucleotides: TGTGCCAGCACCCCTTTGGGGACGTCGGATACGCAGTATTTT.

This clonotype has just one count. This chain uses TRBV7-3 with TRBJ2-2; possibly TRBD2 for D (5 bases). The CDR3 sequence is 16 residues long. Trimming removed 1 base at V and 2 bases at J, with 11 bases between. Germline CDR1 and CDR2: SGHTA and FQGTGA. CDR3 in amino acids: CASSLMSRGNTGELFF. CDR3 DNA: TGTGCCAGCAGCTTAATGAGCCGGGGAAACACCGGGGAGCTGTTTTTT.

The chain recombines TRBV20-1 with TRBJ1-1; unclear D gene. The CDR3 sequence is 12 residues long. Germline loops: CDR1 DFQATT, CDR2 SNEGSKA (reference sequence). V was trimmed by 2 bases and J by 6 bases, leaving 10 bases between them. Written as DNA, the CDR3 is TGCAGTGCTAGACCAGGACGGCCTGAAGCTTTCTTT. It specifies CSARPGRPEAFF.

The rearrangement uses TRBV20-1 and TRBJ2-3; 9 positions agree with TRBD2. This CDR3 comprises 17 residues. J was trimmed by 0 bases and V by 1 base; bases with no gene match: 8. CDR1 and CDR2 from the germline V gene are DFQATT and SNEGSKA (reference sequence). The chain's CDR3 is CSARGAGGLFSTDTQYF. CDR3 bases: TGCAGTGCTAGAGGAGCGGGGGGCCTCTTTAGCACAGATACGCAGTATTTT.

There are a few counts of this clonotype. The J gene is TRBJ2-1, the V gene TRBV25-1; D is perhaps TRBD2 (6 bases). The CDR3 covers 17 residues. The germline V gene encodes CDR1 MGHDK and CDR2 SYGVNS. The ends were cut back, 8 bases at V and 8 bases at J, with 28 bases in the middle. The CDR3 DNA is TGTGCCAGCCGAGTTAACTCCGGACCACACCGCGGGGATGAGCAGTTCTTC. Protein sequence: CASRVNSGPHRGDEQFF.

The table lists this clonotype with a few counts. This chain connects TRBV6-6 to TRBJ1-1; D possibly corresponds to TRBD1 (5 bases). The V end lost 2 bases, the J end lost 3 bases, and 13 bases lay between the germline ends. The CDR3 is made up of 15 amino acids. Germline lookup yields CDR1 MNHNY and CDR2 SVGAGI (reference sequence). Here the CDR3 reads CASSYPGIRDTEAFF. For the CDR3, the DNA is TGTGCCAGCAGTTACCCAGGTATCAGGGACACTGAAGCTTTCTTT.

CDR3 coding DNA: TGTGCCAGCAGCGTAGATGTGAACACCGGGGAGCTGTTTTTT. It yields the protein CASSVDVNTGELFF. The chain recombines TRBV9 with TRBJ2-2, with D hard to call. This CDR3 is built from 14 residues. The germline V and J ends were trimmed by 0 bases and 1 base, with 4 bases remaining between them. Germline values: CDR1 SGDLS, CDR2 YYNGEE.

This clonotype was picked up a small number of times. V usage is TRBV7-9 and J usage is TRBJ2-3, with D possibly TRBD2 on 5 matching bases. This CDR3 spans 19 amino acids. Germline V gene data show CDR1 as SEHNR and CDR2 as FQNEAQ (reference sequence). Trimming cost V 5 bases and J 0 bases, with 24 bases left between them. The CDR3 here is CASSHTSVEVPVSTDTQYF. Written as DNA, the CDR3 is TGTGCCAGCAGCCACACCTCGGTGGAGGTTCCCGTTAGCACAGATACGCAGTATTTT.

V gene TRBV12-3 or TRBV12-4 combines with J gene TRBJ1-2; D gene ambiguous. This CDR3 region has 13 residues. The germline V and J ends were trimmed by 6 bases and 7 bases, with 15 bases remaining between them. The CDR3 region is CASSTGTYRGYTF. The CDR3 nucleotides read TGTGCCAGCAGCACGGGAACCTATCGTGGCTACACCTTC.

The chain is built from TRBV20-1 and TRBJ1-1, with TRBD1 matching over 9 bases. Trimming cost V 5 bases and J 5 bases; bases outside gene matches: 9. The length of the CDR3 is 14 residues. The germline gives CDR1 DFQATT, CDR2 SNEGSKA (reference sequence). The CDR3 DNA reads TGCAGTGCTGACCGAGGGACAGGGAAAACTGAAGCTTTCTTT. Protein sequence: CSADRGTGKTEAFF.

This clonotype was observed a few times. The V call is TRBV20-1, the J call TRBJ2-1, with 7 bases aligning to TRBD2. The CDR3 is 15 residues long. Germline-derived CDR1 and CDR2 are DFQATT and SNEGSKA (reference sequence). Unmatched junction bases numbered 9, after V lost 5 bases and J lost 2 bases. CDR3 in DNA: TGCAGTGCTTCCCAGCGGGGTGATCCCTACAATGAGCAGTTCTTC. This codes for CSASQRGDPYNEQFF.

Written as DNA, the CDR3 is TGTGCCATCAGCGAAACAGGGGGGGCTAATGAAAAACTGTTTTTT. This codes for CAISETGGANEKLFF. The chain employs TRBV10-3 and TRBJ1-4; the match to TRBD1 covers 8 bases. From germline, CDR1 is ENHRY and CDR2 SYGVKD. Trimming removed 6 bases from V and 3 bases from J; junction bases left unmatched: 6. CDR3 length: 15 amino acids.